Shown below are 12 T cell receptor beta chains from a single sample sequenced in a study of T cell responses to AZD1222 COVID-19 vaccine. Repertoires were generated with immunoSEQ multiplex PCR, while TCRdb's copy carries only in-frame clones and drops some. The sample carries roughly 120,000 clones, 70% to 90% recorded once. Here the sequenced sample was peripheral blood, taken on day 0 of AZD1222 vaccination. Receptor source: an adult in good health.

The chain links TRBV7-2 to TRBJ1-2, with D unclear. Germline assignment: CDR1 SGHTA and CDR2 FQGNSA. V was shortened by 1 base and J by 1 base, with 7 bases between the two germline ends. The CDR3 length is 14 residues. CDR3 sequence reads: CASSLGGFNYGYTF. The DNA of the CDR3 is TGTGCCAGCAGCTTAGGAGGGTTTAACTATGGCTACACCTTC.

This chain uses TRBV7-3 with TRBJ1-1; no clear D. Trimming left V 2 bases short and J 5 bases short, with 9 bases between. Germline V gene lookup returns CDR1 SGHTA and CDR2 FQGTGA. The CDR3 is made up of 13 amino acids. The CDR3 region is CASSLEARTEAFF. The CDR3 nucleotides are TGTGCCAGCAGCTTAGAGGCGAGGACTGAAGCTTTCTTT. Full variable domain (outside the CDR3, taken from reference TRBV7-3 and TRBJ1-1): GAGVSQTPSNKVTEKGKYVELRCDPISGHTALYWYRQSLGQGPEFLIYFQGTGAADDSGLPNDRFFAVRPEGSVSTLKIQRTERGDSAVYLCASSLEARTEAFFGQGTRLTVV.

The chain carries TRBV11-2 and TRBJ2-2; TRBD1 agrees at 7 bases. This CDR3 spans 17 amino acids. The J segment lost 2 bases and the V segment lost 7 bases, leaving 13 bases of the junction unmatched. CDR1 is SGHAT, CDR2 FQNNGV, per germline. The CDR3 DNA is TGTGCCAGCATCCACATCCGGCGACAGGGAAACACCGGGGAGCTGTTTTTT. Its protein product is CASIHIRRQGNTGELFF.

V usage is TRBV2 and J usage is TRBJ1-5; 7 positions agree with TRBD1. V shed 4 bases, J shed 7 bases, and the junction held 7 bases outside the gene matches. The CDR3 loop spans 14 amino acids. Germline V gene lookup returns CDR1 SNHLY and CDR2 FYNNEI. In DNA form, the CDR3 reads TGTGCCAGCAGTGGCGCAGACAGGGCCCAGCCCCAGCATTTT. Encoded protein: CASSGADRAQPQHF.

This chain uses TRBV19 with TRBJ1-2; D ambiguous. Germline CDR1 reads LNHDA; CDR2 reads SQIVND (reference sequence). CDR3 length equals 14 residues. Deletions cut 0 bases from V and 0 bases from J, with 5 bases between. The CDR3 loop reads CASSIEPANYGYTF. The CDR3, as DNA: TGTGCCAGTAGTATAGAACCAGCTAACTATGGCTACACCTTC.

This clone turned up a few times. The chain recombines TRBV7-7 with TRBJ2-2; 8 bases match TRBD1. CDR1 is SSHAT, CDR2 FNYEAQ, per germline (reference sequence). The J segment lost 3 bases and the V segment lost 4 bases, leaving 4 bases of the junction unmatched. There are 15 residues in the CDR3. CDR3 in DNA: TGTGCCAGCAGCTCTTCGACAGGGGACACCGGGGAGCTGTTTTTT. It encodes CASSSSTGDTGELFF.

The chain's CDR3 is CASSYGQEKLFF. CDR3 bases: TGTGCCAGCAGTTACGGGCAGGAAAAACTGTTTTTT. The chain carries TRBV6-5 and TRBJ1-4; D is undetermined. From germline, CDR1 is MNHEY and CDR2 SVGAGI. With 2 bases removed from V and 8 bases from J, the gap between germline ends came to 6 bases. This CDR3 comprises 12 residues.

The rearrangement joins TRBV27 to TRBJ2-7; D is tentatively TRBD1 or TRBD2 (7 bases each). CDR3 length equals 15 residues. Germline V gives CDR1 MNHEY, CDR2 SMNVEV (reference sequence). Trimming left V 8 bases short and J 4 bases short, with 21 bases between. CDR3: CASRLGQGGAYEQYF. The CDR3 bases are TGTGCCAGCCGACTAGGTCAGGGGGGGGCATACGAGCAGTACTTC.

The chain is built from TRBV6-5 and TRBJ1-3; 9 positions match TRBD1. CDR1 and CDR2 (germline): MNHEY, SVGAGI. This CDR3 contains 15 residues. J was trimmed by 4 bases and V by 5 bases; bases with no gene match: 6. Here the CDR3 DNA reads TGTGCCAGCAGTCCGGACAGGGGAAAAGGAAACACCATATATTTT. It is translated as CASSPDRGKGNTIYF.

This rearrangement joins TRBV7-2 to TRBJ2-5, with D perhaps TRBD1 or TRBD2 (6 bases each). Germline V gene sequence: CDR1 SGHTA, CDR2 FQGNSA. Trimming took off 1 base at V and 5 bases at J, with 14 bases between the two ends. This CDR3 has 15 residues. In nucleotides, the CDR3 is TGTGCCAGCAGCTTAGATATCGGGGGCGGTGAGACCCAGTACTTC. It codes for CASSLDIGGGETQYF.

This clone was seen only once. This chain links TRBV5-1 with TRBJ2-1; unclear D gene. The CDR3 spans 14 residues. Germline lookup yields CDR1 SGHRS and CDR2 YFSETQ. V lost 2 bases and J lost 1, with 7 bases in between. The CDR3 protein is CASSFAHSYNEQFF. The CDR3 nucleotides are TGCGCCAGCAGCTTTGCACATTCCTACAATGAGCAGTTCTTC.

The chain combines TRBV28 with TRBJ1-4; D is unresolved. Trimming took off 11 bases at V and 5 bases at J, with 12 bases between the two ends. CDR1 MDHEN and CDR2 SYDVKM come from the germline V gene. CDR3 length: 12 residues. CDR3 region: CAAVENNEKLFF. The CDR3 DNA reads TGTGCCGCCGTGGAAAACAATGAAAAACTGTTTTTT.